This TCR beta chain was identified in a study of blood T cell repertoires in COVID-19. About the research overall: PBMCs, B-cell-depleted T cells, or T cells were the source of the cDNA or gDNA that made up the material.

Across roughly 25 US areas, participants ranged in age from 18 to 89 years. No more than 2 weeks before study entry, exposed participants had met a case of COVID-19. This CDR3 comprises 14 residues. V lost 1 base and J 7 bases, leaving 8 bases between the germline ends. Germline CDR1 LGHDT, CDR2 YNNKEL (reference sequence). Per the original methods: Amplification with reference gene primers provided the estimates of nucleated cell counts. Produced via immunoSEQ multiplex PCR; TCRdb's table is partial and in-frame only. V and J calls and clone size are as listed in that table; D and trimming were resolved from the DNA. The sample lists approximately 310,000 clones; 75% to 90% were seen once.

The specimen sequenced was PBMCs or T cells enriched from blood (not recorded which). The chain carries TRBV3-1 (or the pseudogene TRBV3-2) and TRBJ1-6; D gene uncertain. This sequence originates from a woman younger than 45 who had been exposed to COVID-19. The CDR3 spells CASSQAGQNSPLHF. As DNA, the CDR3 is TGTGCCAGCAGCCAAGCAGGTCAGAATTCACCCCTCCACTTT.